These 6 T cell receptor beta chains came from one sample sequenced in a study of beta chain features in type 1 diabetes. Expressed TCRB transcripts were sequenced after all isolated RNA was converted to cDNA. Clones were sequenced by immunoSEQ multiplex PCR, and TCRdb holds only the in-frame ones, with some missing. The sample includes about 16,000 clones, approximately 50% seen only once; the top ten take about 0.42%. Sequencing was done on a sample of stem cell memory CD4+ T cells from blood. These receptors all stem from a woman younger than 30 in good health.

The chain joins TRBV4-1 to TRBJ1-1, with D perhaps matching TRBD1 (5 bases). Germline assignment: CDR1 MGHRA and CDR2 YSYEKL. Trimming took off 4 bases at V and 6 bases at J, with 21 bases between the two ends. The CDR3 is 16 residues long. The CDR3 nucleotides read TGCGCCAGCAGCCCCCAAAGGGTGGGGGGTTTGGCTGAAGCTTTCTTT. Protein: CASSPQRVGGLAEAFF.

This rearrangement joins TRBV2 to TRBJ1-3; 9 bases map to TRBD1. J gave up 11 bases and V 10 bases, and 12 bases lay outside the gene matches. Germline CDR1 SNHLY, CDR2 FYNNEI. CDR3 length: 13 amino acids. The chain's CDR3 is CATGQGTGKPIYF. CDR3 coding DNA: TGTGCCACGGGACAGGGCACTGGGAAACCCATATATTTT.

The rearrangement links TRBV10-2 to TRBJ1-1; 9 bases match TRBD1. This CDR3 has 14 residues. The germline CDR1 and CDR2 sequences are WSHSY and SAAADI. V dropped 5 bases and J dropped 6; count of bases not matched to a gene: 7. CDR3 protein: CASSWGQGYAEAFF. The CDR3 coding sequence is TGCGCCAGCAGTTGGGGACAGGGATATGCTGAAGCTTTCTTT.

The chain employs TRBV5-1 and TRBJ2-7; a possible D gene is TRBD2 (6 bases). Germline CDR1 SGHRS, CDR2 YFSETQ. This CDR3 contains 14 residues. The V gene lost 0 bases and the J gene lost 4 bases, with 11 bases spanning the gap. In DNA, the CDR3 is TGCGCCAGCAGCTTGGCCTTGGGAGGATACGAGCAGTACTTC. This codes for CASSLALGGYEQYF.

In its sample, this clone was seen once. The chain employs TRBV7-2 and TRBJ2-7, with 8 bases fitting TRBD2. The germline V gene encodes CDR1 SGHTA and CDR2 FQGNSA. The CDR3 extends over 14 amino acids. The V segment lost 5 bases and the J segment 6 bases; nucleotides outside the gene matches: 9. CDR3 DNA: TGTGCCAGCAGCCTAAACCCGACTAGCGCCGAGCAGTACTTC. Translation gives CASSLNPTSAEQYF.

The chain combines TRBV5-5 with TRBJ2-5; 14 bases map to TRBD2. After removal of 3 bases from V and 5 bases from J, the junction contained 9 bases not matched to a gene. Germline CDR1 and CDR2: SGHKS and YYEKEE (reference sequence). The CDR3 loop spans 17 amino acids. As DNA, the CDR3 is TGTGCCAGCAGCTCGCGACTAGCGGGGGGGCCGTGGGAGACCCAGTACTTC. Protein: CASSSRLAGGPWETQYF.